One and the same sample provided the 27 T cell receptor beta chains below, sequenced in a study of cytomegalovirus exposure and HLA in healthy donors. This PCR relied on a set of 60 Vbeta primers and 13 Jbeta primers. Only in-frame clones appear in the TCRdb table, and some are missing; sequencing was by immunoSEQ multiplex PCR. The sample contains 200,000 to 250,000 clones, around four fifths of which appear only once. The sample was PBMCs. The receptors originated from a woman in her 40s in good health and CMV-seronegative.

This chain joins TRBV7-8 and TRBJ2-7, with D possibly TRBD1 on 7 matching bases. This CDR3 comprises 16 residues. Trimming removed 1 base from V and 2 bases from J, with 15 bases in between. The germline V gene has CDR1 SGHVS and CDR2 FQNEAQ. The CDR3 is CASSLDAGQQPYEQYF. CDR3 bases: TGTGCCAGCAGCTTAGACGCGGGACAGCAACCCTACGAGCAGTACTTC.

This CDR3 reads CASSYQGAVGTEAFF. In nucleotides, the CDR3 is TGTGCCAGCAGTTATCAGGGGGCGGTGGGCACTGAAGCTTTCTTT. The chain recombines TRBV6-5 with TRBJ1-1, with TRBD1 identical over 8 bases. Unmatched junction bases numbered 7, after V lost 3 bases and J lost 4 bases. There are 15 residues in the CDR3. CDR1 MNHEY and CDR2 SVGAGI come from the germline V gene.

The rearrangement joins TRBV10-3 to TRBJ1-2; D is unclear. Germline values: CDR1 ENHRY, CDR2 SYGVKD. V was pared by 0 bases and J by 7 bases, with 9 bases between. This CDR3 region has 13 residues. DNA for the CDR3: TGTGCCATCAGTGAGTCGTTGGAGGTTGGCTACACCTTC. It is translated as CAISESLEVGYTF.

The chain is built from TRBV7-8 and TRBJ2-1; 9 bases match TRBD2. The CDR3 is 17 amino acids. CDR1 and CDR2 from the germline V gene are SGHVS and FQNEAQ. The trim removed 5 bases at V and 6 bases at J, leaving 14 bases unmatched. The CDR3 DNA reads TGTGCCAGCAGCCAACAGGTAGGGACTAGCCATTTCAATGAGCAGTTCTTC. It yields the protein CASSQQVGTSHFNEQFF. Full variable domain (remainder filled in from reference TRBV7-8 and TRBJ2-1): GAGVSQSPRYKVAKRGQDVALRCDPISGHVSLFWYQQALGQGPEFLTYFQNEAQLDKSGLPSDRFFAERPEGSVSTLKIQRTQQEDSAVYLCASSQQVGTSHFNEQFFGPGTRLTVL.

V and J are TRBV19 and TRBJ1-2, with 7 bases lining up with TRBD1. V lost 5 bases and J lost 4; bases outside the gene matches: 4. The CDR3 contains 13 residues. Germline V CDR1 and CDR2: LNHDA, SQIVND (reference sequence). The chain's CDR3 is CASSQGGVYGYTF. CDR3 nucleotides: TGTGCCAGTAGTCAGGGGGGAGTCTATGGCTACACCTTC. The whole variable domain, remainder taken from reference TRBV19 and TRBJ1-2, is DGGITQSPKYLFRKEGQNVTLSCEQNLNHDAMYWYRQDPGQGLRLIYYSQIVNDFQKGDIAEGYSVSREKKESFPLTVTSAQKNPTAFYLCASSQGGVYGYTFGSGTRLTVV.

For the CDR3, the DNA is TGTGCCAGCAGTGAATACAGGACAGATACGCAGTATTTT. Its translation: CASSEYRTDTQYF. The chain carries TRBV2 and TRBJ2-3; possibly TRBD1 for D (5 bases). The V end lost 2 bases, the J end lost 3 bases, and 6 bases lay between the germline ends. CDR3 length: 13 residues. Looked up from germline, CDR1 is SNHLY and CDR2 is FYNNEI.

This chain links TRBV2 with TRBJ1-5; D is unclear. Germline CDR1 SNHLY, CDR2 FYNNEI. Trimming left V 2 bases short and J 4 bases short, with 12 bases between. The CDR3 is 15 amino acids. The CDR3 region has the DNA TGTGCCAGCAGTGAATTCAGGTCGGGGAATCAGCCCCAGCATTTT. Protein: CASSEFRSGNQPQHF.

The rearrangement joins TRBV25-1 to TRBJ1-4; unclear D gene. Germline V gene sequence: CDR1 MGHDK, CDR2 SYGVNS. The CDR3 consists of 11 residues. The V gene lost 3 bases and the J gene lost 8 bases, with 4 bases spanning the gap. This CDR3 is CASSDMEKLFF. CDR3 in DNA: TGTGCCAGCAGTGATATGGAAAAACTGTTTTTT.

This clone was detected a few times. The gene calls are TRBV7-2 and TRBJ2-2; possibly TRBD2 for D (5 bases). Per the germline V gene, CDR1 is SGHTA and CDR2 is FQGNSA. The CDR3 is made up of 15 amino acids. The V end lost 1 base, the J end lost 2 bases, and 8 bases lay between the germline ends. CDR3 residues: CASSLGGINTGELFF. The DNA of the CDR3 is TGTGCCAGCAGCTTAGGAGGGATCAACACCGGGGAGCTGTTTTTT.

This chain connects TRBV19 to TRBJ1-5, with 7 bases aligning to TRBD1. Germline V CDR1 and CDR2: LNHDA, SQIVND (reference sequence). With V trimmed by 1 base and J by 0 bases, 6 bases remained unmatched. The CDR3 has 17 residues. As DNA, the CDR3 is TGTGCCAGTAGTATAGGCGGAGGGGGCCGTAGCAATCAGCCCCAGCATTTT. It encodes CASSIGGGGRSNQPQHF.

This chain links TRBV5-4 with TRBJ2-5; 7 bases align to TRBD2. With V trimmed by 1 base and J by 5 bases, 5 bases remained unmatched. The CDR3 consists of 14 residues. The germline V gene has CDR1 SGHNT and CDR2 YYREEE (reference sequence). CDR3 DNA: TGTGCCAGCAGCTTGACGGGAGGCGGGGAGACCCAGTACTTC. Translation: CASSLTGGGETQYF.

The chain couples TRBV13 to TRBJ2-1, with TRBD2 matching 11 bases. The J segment lost 4 bases and the V segment lost 6 bases, leaving 5 bases of the junction unmatched. Germline lookup yields CDR1 PRHDT and CDR2 FYEKMQ (reference sequence). This CDR3 has 15 amino acids. Here the CDR3 DNA reads TGTGCCAGCAGAGGGACTAGCGGATTATACAATGAGCAGTTCTTC. This sequence encodes CASRGTSGLYNEQFF.

This chain links TRBV29-1 with TRBJ1-2, with D possibly being TRBD1 (5 bases). This CDR3 has 13 residues. V shed 7 bases and J shed 1 base, with 13 bases lying between them. In germline, CDR1 is SQVTM, CDR2 ANQGSEA. The CDR3 bases are TGCAGCGCGCGGGACGGCGATAACTATGGCTACACCTTC. It codes for CSARDGDNYGYTF.

The rearrangement links TRBV7-9 to TRBJ2-4, with D unclear. The CDR3 contains 11 residues. V was cut by 4 bases and J by 10 bases, with 8 bases left in between. Germline CDR1 is SEHNR and CDR2 is FQNEAQ (reference sequence). CDR3 nucleotides: TGTGCCAGCAGCTCGTCGGAGATTCAGTACTTC. Amino acid sequence: CASSSSEIQYF.

This chain links TRBV28 with TRBJ2-3; a possible D gene is TRBD1 (5 bases). V was clipped by 3 bases and J by 13 bases, with 14 bases between them. The V gene's germline CDR1 is MDHEN and CDR2 SYDVKM. The CDR3 sequence is 12 residues long. The CDR3 DNA is TGTGCCAGCAGTTTGTGGGGCCTACGCGAGTATTTT. The encoded protein is CASSLWGLREYF.

The chain uses TRBV7-6 and TRBJ2-1; D possibly corresponds to TRBD2 (5 bases). The germline V gene encodes CDR1 SGHVS and CDR2 FNYEAQ. The V end was cut by 1 base, the J end by 6 bases, with 10 bases between. The CDR3 is 14 residues long. CDR3 DNA: TGTGCCAGCAGCTTAGAGGGCGGGCCCAATGAGCAGTTCTTC. Translating gives CASSLEGGPNEQFF.

V gene TRBV2 combines with J gene TRBJ2-7; 10 bases agree with TRBD1. The CDR3 is 15 residues long. CDR1 is SNHLY and CDR2 is FYNNEI in the germline V gene. The V and J ends lost 6 bases and 4 bases, in that order; junction bases with no gene match: 9. The CDR3 is CASSGDRGIVYEQYF. The CDR3 DNA reads as TGTGCCAGCAGCGGGGACAGGGGAATCGTGTACGAGCAGTACTTC.

This clone was seen just once. V gene TRBV15 combines with J gene TRBJ2-7, with 11 positions matching TRBD2. The V segment lost 0 bases and the J segment 3 bases; nucleotides outside the gene matches: 13. The CDR3 totals 19 residues. Per the germline V gene, CDR1 is LNHNV and CDR2 is YYDKDF (reference sequence). The CDR3 spells CATSRDFSSGGFQFYEQYF. In DNA, the CDR3 is TGTGCCACCAGCAGAGATTTTTCTAGCGGGGGGTTTCAGTTCTACGAGCAGTACTTC.

This clone showed up just a few times. J is TRBJ1-4 and V is TRBV6-5; TRBD1 might be the D (5 bases). With 6 bases removed from V and 4 bases from J, the gap between germline ends came to 12 bases. Germline loops: CDR1 MNHEY, CDR2 SVGAGI. The CDR3 length is 14 residues. The CDR3: CASRQEWNNEKLFF. CDR3 in DNA: TGTGCCAGCAGACAGGAATGGAATAATGAAAAACTGTTTTTT.

The rearrangement joins TRBV5-4 to TRBJ1-2, with 9 bases aligning to TRBD1. Looked up from germline, CDR1 is SGHNT and CDR2 is YYREEE (reference sequence). This CDR3 contains 16 residues. J gave up 1 base and V 4 bases, and 8 bases lay outside the gene matches. Here the CDR3 DNA reads TGTGCCAGCAGCGTAATAGGGACAGGGCGTAACTATGGCTACACCTTC. This gives the protein CASSVIGTGRNYGYTF.

In its sample, this clone was seen a few times. The rearrangement uses TRBV4-3 and TRBJ1-1; no firm D call. In germline, CDR1 is LGHNA, CDR2 YSLEER. The CDR3 spans 16 residues. Trimming took 0 bases from V and 0 from J, leaving 11 bases between them. CDR3: CASSQDRSQLNTEAFF. In nucleotides, the CDR3 is TGCGCCAGCAGCCAAGATAGATCACAGCTGAACACTGAAGCTTTCTTT.

The rearrangement joins TRBV2 to TRBJ2-4, with a weak D call TRBD2 (10 bases). Germline V CDR1 and CDR2: SNHLY, FYNNEI. The CDR3 is 21 amino acids. V shed 6 bases and J shed 1 base, with 31 bases lying between them. CDR3 coding DNA: TGTGCCAGCAGAGAGCGCCTTCACCCAGCGGGGGGGACAGGGGCCAAAAACATTCAGTACTTC. Residues: CASRERLHPAGGTGAKNIQYF.

J is TRBJ2-2 and V is TRBV27, with unresolved D. The CDR3 is 13 residues long. V dropped 0 bases and J dropped 7 bases, with 6 bases sitting between them. CDR1 and CDR2 from the germline V gene are MNHEY and SMNVEV (reference sequence). DNA of the CDR3: TGTGCCAGCAGTTTATCTTGGAGCGGGGAGCTGTTTTTT. It encodes CASSLSWSGELFF.

The rearrangement links TRBV7-8 to TRBJ2-2; possible D gene TRBD2, 5 bases. Germline V gives CDR1 SGHVS, CDR2 FQNEAQ. The CDR3 loop spans 18 amino acids. Deletions cut 0 bases from V and 6 bases from J, with 20 bases between. Here the CDR3 DNA reads TGTGCCAGCAGCTTAGCGAACGGGGTATCTCTGGTGGCCGGGGAGCTGTTTTTT. Amino acid sequence: CASSLANGVSLVAGELFF.

This clone was counted between two and nine times. Germline is not matched at one junction end, which may reflect a read error. This chain links TRBV6-6 with TRBJ2-7; 8 bases agree with TRBD1. This CDR3 contains 11 residues. Germline values: CDR1 MNHNY, CDR2 SVGAGI (reference sequence). CDR3 in amino acids: CASRGRQGSTF. DNA of the CDR3: TGTGCCAGCAGGGGACGACAGGGGAGTACCTTC.

The chain couples TRBV9 to TRBJ1-1; the D gene is possibly TRBD1 (6 bases). Germline lookup yields CDR1 SGDLS and CDR2 YYNGEE. Between the trimmed V and J ends, which lost 0 bases and 1 base, there was a span of 7 bases. This CDR3 has 14 residues. In DNA, the CDR3 is TGTGCCAGCAGCGTAGAACAGGGGAACACTGAAGCTTTCTTT. Translated: CASSVEQGNTEAFF.

The chain combines TRBV6-1 with TRBJ1-2; a weak D match, TRBD1 (5 bases). The CDR3 covers 11 residues. Germline-derived CDR1 and CDR2 are MNHNS and SASEGT. The ends were cut back, 11 bases at V and 7 bases at J, with 14 bases in the middle. The CDR3 loop is CALKQDPGYTF. CDR3 nucleotide sequence: TGTGCCCTTAAACAGGATCCTGGCTACACCTTC.